The following is a T cell receptor beta chain sequence with its context. There are 15 residues in the CDR3. Trimming took 1 base from V and 7 from J; bases not matched to a gene: 5. The germline gives CDR1 MNHEY, CDR2 SMNVEV (reference sequence). These data come from a study of shared clonotypes between healthy human individuals. Measured with immunoSEQ multiplex PCR; TCRdb has only the in-frame clones, and not every one. The data hold 1,400,000 or so clones, with approximately 98.5% observed a single time. The sample was naive CD4+ T cells sorted from blood. Sample subset: CD45RA+ positively selected. This sequence joins TRBV27 and TRBJ2-1; 9 nucleotides line up with TRBD2. The receptor's source is a young man in good health. The CDR3 is CASSLLAREGNEQFF. CDR3 sequence (DNA): TGTGCCAGCAGTTTATTGGCGCGGGAGGGTAATGAGCAGTTCTTC.